A selection of T cell receptor beta chains follows, all from one sample in a study of cytomegalovirus exposure and HLA in healthy donors. The data were produced by immunoSEQ multiplex PCR, yet TCRdb's version contains in-frame clones alone and is incomplete. The table shows 150,000 to 200,000 clones, with 65% to 85% occurring only once. The sequenced sample consisted of PBMCs. These receptors were obtained from a female donor in good health and CMV-seronegative. Each CDR3 is given without its conserved first and last residue. A D gene is named only where the DNA matches it firmly.

>TRBJ2-5|TRBV5-1|NA
ASSGGLYQETQY
>TRBJ2-1|TRBV4-1|NA
ASSHDRYNEQF
>TRBJ2-2|TRBV6-6|NA
ASCFTEGNTGELF
>TRBJ2-7|TRBV6-5|NA
ASSGRGYEQY
>TRBJ2-3|TRBV7-2|NA
ASSQSGDTQY
>TRBJ2-1|TRBV7-6|TRBD2
ASSLRGTSENNEQF
>TRBJ1-1|TRBV28|NA
ASSNFYMNTEAF
>TRBJ2-1|TRBV9|TRBD2
ASSIRLAGGRNEQF
>TRBJ1-6|TRBV7-9|TRBD1
SSSSSPGTGLRSPLH
>TRBJ2-2|TRBV21-1|NA
ASSPSRGGELF
>TRBJ2-2|TRBV27|NA
ASSFRVTGELF
>TRBJ1-1|TRBV4-2|NA
ASSQGTVNTEAF
>TRBJ2-1|TRBV6-5|TRBD1
ASSQGQGRKNEQF
>TRBJ2-2|TRBV6-1|NA
ASREGQRYTGELF
>TRBJ2-2|TRBV7-9|NA
ASSSGVMELF
>TRBJ1-5|TRBV19|NA
ASSIPRGSNQPQH
>TRBJ2-1|TRBV9|TRBD2
ASSVGGLAAYNEQF
>TRBJ1-1|TRBV30|NA
AWKEVRAF
>TRBJ2-6|TRBV19|NA
ASSLGQTRSGANVLT
>TRBJ1-5|TRBV19|TRBD1
ASTNRGTGNQPQH
>TRBJ1-5|TRBV19|NA
ASSQEAGRNQPQH
>TRBJ2-1|TRBV5-1|TRBD2
ASSPGLAGGHLGNEQF
>TRBJ1-6|TRBV4-1|NA
ASSRGLGGDSPLH
>TRBJ1-2|TRBV6-5|TRBD1
ASSPQGTNYGYT
>TRBJ2-5|TRBV13|TRBD2
ASSSGTSGIRLQETQY
>TRBJ2-3|TRBV29-1|TRBD2
SVEREPVTDTQY
>TRBJ1-1|TRBV5-1|NA
ASSYGGRTEAF
>TRBJ1-5|TRBV7-6|TRBD1
ASSSSRGGEGNQPQH
>TRBJ2-5|TRBV7-3|TRBD2
ASSRTSGGETQY
>TRBJ2-7|TRBV5-8|NA
ASSSRGRGFHEQY
>TRBJ1-6|TRBV19|NA
ASSWRRNSPLH
>TRBJ2-7|TRBV29-1|TRBD1
SVARGLDRGFEQY
>TRBJ2-7|TRBV7-2|NA
ASLKAGTYEQY
>TRBJ2-3|TRBV5-1|NA
ASSLRTASTDTQY
>TRBJ1-1|TRBV5-6|TRBD1
ASSLGQGQYTEAF
>TRBJ1-1|TRBV7-9|TRBD1
ASSGGTGGARAEAF
>TRBJ1-2|TRBV9|NA
ASSAGRGGGYT
>TRBJ1-2|TRBV7-9|TRBD1
ASSDLQGRRGYT
>TRBJ1-1|TRBV7-9|TRBD1
SSSKQGGGNTEAF
>TRBJ2-2|TRBV7-2|NA
ASSLVPSVGELF
>TRBJ1-4|TRBV5-4|TRBD1
ASSTGGSGGEKLF
>TRBJ2-2|TRBV7-2|TRBD2
ATPSGSVRTGELF
>TRBJ2-3|TRBV6-1|TRBD1
ASSESGTGVYTDTQY
>TRBJ2-2|TRBV28|TRBD2
ASSLWSGGDTGELF
>TRBJ2-7|TRBV5-1|NA
ASSLGGYEQY
>TRBJ1-1|TRBV6-5|TRBD1
ASSYEKTGLNTEAF
>TRBJ2-7|TRBV29-1|TRBD1
SVGQGGGYEQY
>TRBJ1-5|TRBV4-1|NA
ASSQAPGEGLSNQPQH
>TRBJ2-1|TRBV4-3|TRBD2
ASSTGTSGWNEQF
>TRBJ2-1|TRBV5-1|NA
ASSLPSYEQF